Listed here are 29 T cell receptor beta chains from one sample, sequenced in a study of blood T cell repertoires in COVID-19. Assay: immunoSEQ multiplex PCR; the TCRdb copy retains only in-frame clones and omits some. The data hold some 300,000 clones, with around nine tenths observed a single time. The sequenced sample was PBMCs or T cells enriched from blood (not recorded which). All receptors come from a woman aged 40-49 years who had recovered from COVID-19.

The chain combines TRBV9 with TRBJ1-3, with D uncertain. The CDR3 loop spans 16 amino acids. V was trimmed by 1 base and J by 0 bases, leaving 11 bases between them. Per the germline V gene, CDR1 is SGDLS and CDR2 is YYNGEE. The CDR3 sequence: CASSVQALSSGNTIYF. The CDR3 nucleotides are TGTGCCAGCAGCGTACAGGCCCTTAGCTCTGGAAACACCATATATTTT.

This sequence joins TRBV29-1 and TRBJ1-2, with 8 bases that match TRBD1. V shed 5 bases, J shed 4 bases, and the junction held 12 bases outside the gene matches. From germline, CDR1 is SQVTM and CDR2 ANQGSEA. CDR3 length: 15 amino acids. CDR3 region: CSVSPQGRGLYGYTF. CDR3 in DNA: TGCAGCGTTTCACCCCAAGGCAGGGGGCTCTATGGCTACACCTTC.

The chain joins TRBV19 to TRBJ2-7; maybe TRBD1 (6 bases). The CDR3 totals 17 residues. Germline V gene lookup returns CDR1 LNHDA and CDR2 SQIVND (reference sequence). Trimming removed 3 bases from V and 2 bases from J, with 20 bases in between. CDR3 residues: CASSIAGTPTFPYEQYF. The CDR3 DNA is TGTGCCAGTAGTATCGCCGGGACACCAACGTTCCCCTACGAGCAGTACTTC.

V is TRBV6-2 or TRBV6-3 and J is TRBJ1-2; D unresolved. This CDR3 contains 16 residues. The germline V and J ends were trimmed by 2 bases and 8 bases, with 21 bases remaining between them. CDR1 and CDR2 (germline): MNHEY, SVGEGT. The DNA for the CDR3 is TGTGCCAGCAGTTACCGGGATAGTGCAGGACCCCTCGGCTACACCTTC. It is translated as CASSYRDSAGPLGYTF.

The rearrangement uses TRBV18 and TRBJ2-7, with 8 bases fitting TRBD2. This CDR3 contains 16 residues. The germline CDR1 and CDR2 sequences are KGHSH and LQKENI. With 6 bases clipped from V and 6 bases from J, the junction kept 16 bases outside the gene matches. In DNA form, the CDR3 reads TGTGCCAGCTCCCCAGGTCCAGCGGGGGAATCGGGCGAGCAGTACTTC. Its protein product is CASSPGPAGESGEQYF.

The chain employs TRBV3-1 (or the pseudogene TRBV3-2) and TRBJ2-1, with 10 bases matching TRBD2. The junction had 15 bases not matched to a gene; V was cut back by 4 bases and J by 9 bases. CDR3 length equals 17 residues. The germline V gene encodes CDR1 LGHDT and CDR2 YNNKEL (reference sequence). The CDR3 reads CASSRLSMASGSGEQFF. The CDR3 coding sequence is TGTGCCAGCAGCCGTCTTTCGATGGCTAGCGGGAGTGGTGAGCAGTTCTTC.

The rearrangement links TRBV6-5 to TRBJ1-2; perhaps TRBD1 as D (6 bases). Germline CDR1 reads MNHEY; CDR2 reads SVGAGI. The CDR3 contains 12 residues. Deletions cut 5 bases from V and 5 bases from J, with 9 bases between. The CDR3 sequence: CASSPQGYGYTF. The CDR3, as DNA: TGTGCCAGCAGTCCCCAGGGGTATGGCTACACCTTC.

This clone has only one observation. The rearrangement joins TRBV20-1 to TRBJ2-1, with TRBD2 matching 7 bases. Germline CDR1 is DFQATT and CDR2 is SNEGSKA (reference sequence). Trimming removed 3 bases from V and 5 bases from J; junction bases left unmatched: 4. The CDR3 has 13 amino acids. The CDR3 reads CSASKSGNNEQFF. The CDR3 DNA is TGCAGTGCTAGTAAGAGCGGGAACAATGAGCAGTTCTTC.

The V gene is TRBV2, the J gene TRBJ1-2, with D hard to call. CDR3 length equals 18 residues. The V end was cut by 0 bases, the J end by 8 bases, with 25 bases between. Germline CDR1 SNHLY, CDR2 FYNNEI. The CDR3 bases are TGTGCCAGCAGTGAAGCGCTAAGGGAGGTCGCCTTGGGCAGAGGCTACACCTTC. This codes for CASSEALREVALGRGYTF.

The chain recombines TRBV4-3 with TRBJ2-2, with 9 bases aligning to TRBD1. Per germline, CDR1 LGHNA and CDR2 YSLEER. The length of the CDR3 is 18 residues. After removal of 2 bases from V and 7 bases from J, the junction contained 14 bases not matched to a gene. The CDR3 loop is CASSQFFGDREGSGELFF. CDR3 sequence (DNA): TGCGCCAGCAGCCAATTCTTTGGGGACAGGGAGGGTAGCGGGGAGCTGTTTTTT.

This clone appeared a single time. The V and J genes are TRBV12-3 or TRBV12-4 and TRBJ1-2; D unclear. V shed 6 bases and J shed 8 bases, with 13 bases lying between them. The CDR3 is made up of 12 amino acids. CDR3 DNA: TGTGCCAGCAGCCCGGGTTCGGTCGGCTACACCTTC. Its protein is CASSPGSVGYTF.

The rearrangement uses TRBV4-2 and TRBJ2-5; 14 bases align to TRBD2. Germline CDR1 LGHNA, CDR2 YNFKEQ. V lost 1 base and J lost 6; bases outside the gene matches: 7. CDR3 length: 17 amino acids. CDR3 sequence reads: CASSQAPTSGGVKTQYF. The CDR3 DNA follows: TGTGCCAGCAGCCAAGCCCCGACTAGCGGGGGGGTAAAGACCCAGTACTTC.

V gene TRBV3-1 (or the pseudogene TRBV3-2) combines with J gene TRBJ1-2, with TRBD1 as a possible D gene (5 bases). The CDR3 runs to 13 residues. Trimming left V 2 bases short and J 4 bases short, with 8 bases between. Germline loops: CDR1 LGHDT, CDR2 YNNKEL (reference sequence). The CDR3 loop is CASSQLDSYGYTF. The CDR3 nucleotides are TGTGCCAGCAGCCAACTTGACAGCTATGGCTACACCTTC.

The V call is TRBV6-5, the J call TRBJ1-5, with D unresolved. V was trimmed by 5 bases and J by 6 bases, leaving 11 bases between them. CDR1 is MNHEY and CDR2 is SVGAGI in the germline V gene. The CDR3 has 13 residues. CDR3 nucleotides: TGTGCCAGCAGTCTAGATAGGCGTCAGCCCCAGCATTTT. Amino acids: CASSLDRRQPQHF.

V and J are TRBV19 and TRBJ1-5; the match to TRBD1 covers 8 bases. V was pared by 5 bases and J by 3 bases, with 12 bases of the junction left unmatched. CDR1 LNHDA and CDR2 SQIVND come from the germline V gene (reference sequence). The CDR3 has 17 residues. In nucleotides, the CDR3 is TGTGCCAGTAGTCTAACTACAGGGGGTCAAAACAATCAGCCCCAGCATTTT. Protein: CASSLTTGGQNNQPQHF.

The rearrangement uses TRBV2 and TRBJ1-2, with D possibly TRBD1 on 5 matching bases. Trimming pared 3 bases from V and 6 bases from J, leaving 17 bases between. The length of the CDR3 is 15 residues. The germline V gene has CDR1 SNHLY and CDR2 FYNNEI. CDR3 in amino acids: CASSDFRVDGDGYTF. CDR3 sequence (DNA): TGTGCCAGCAGTGACTTCAGGGTTGATGGAGATGGCTACACCTTC.

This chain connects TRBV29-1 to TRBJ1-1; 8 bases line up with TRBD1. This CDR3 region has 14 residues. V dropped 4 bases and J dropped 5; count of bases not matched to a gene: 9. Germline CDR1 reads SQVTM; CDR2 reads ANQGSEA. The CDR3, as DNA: TGCAGCGTTGTCGCAGGACAGGGACAGACTGAAGCTTTCTTT. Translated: CSVVAGQGQTEAFF.

For the CDR3, the DNA is TGCAGCGTCCTTTGGGGCGGGGGGCTGTTTTTT. Translation gives CSVLWGGGLFF. The rearrangement links TRBV29-1 to TRBJ1-4; tentative D call: TRBD1 (5 bases). The CDR3 spans 11 residues. The germline V gene has CDR1 SQVTM and CDR2 ANQGSEA. Trimming stripped 6 bases from V and 14 bases from J, with 16 bases between.

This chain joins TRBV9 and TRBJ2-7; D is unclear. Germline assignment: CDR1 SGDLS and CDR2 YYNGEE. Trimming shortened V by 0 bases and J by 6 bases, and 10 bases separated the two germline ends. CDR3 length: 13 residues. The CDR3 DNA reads TGTGCCAGCAGCGTAGTCCCGAGTGGCGAGCAGTACTTC. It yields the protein CASSVVPSGEQYF.

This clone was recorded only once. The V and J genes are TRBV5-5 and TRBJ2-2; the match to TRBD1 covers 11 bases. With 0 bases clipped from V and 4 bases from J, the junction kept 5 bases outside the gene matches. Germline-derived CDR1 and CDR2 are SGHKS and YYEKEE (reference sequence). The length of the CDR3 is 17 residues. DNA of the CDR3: TGTGCCAGCAGCTTGGGGACAGGGGGCTGGGGCACCGGGGAGCTGTTTTTT. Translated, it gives CASSLGTGGWGTGELFF.

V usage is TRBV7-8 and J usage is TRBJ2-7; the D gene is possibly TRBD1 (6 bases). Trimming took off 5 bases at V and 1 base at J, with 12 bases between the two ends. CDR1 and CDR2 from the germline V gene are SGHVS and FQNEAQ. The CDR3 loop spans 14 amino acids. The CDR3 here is CASSQTGLSYEQYF. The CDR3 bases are TGTGCCAGCAGCCAAACAGGGTTGTCCTACGAGCAGTACTTC.

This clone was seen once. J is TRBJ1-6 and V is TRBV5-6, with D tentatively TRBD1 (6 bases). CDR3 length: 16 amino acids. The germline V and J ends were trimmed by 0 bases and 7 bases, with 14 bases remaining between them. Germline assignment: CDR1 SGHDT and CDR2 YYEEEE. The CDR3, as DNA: TGTGCCAGCAGCTTGGGTTGGGCAGGGGAAAATTCACCCCTCCACTTT. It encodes CASSLGWAGENSPLHF.

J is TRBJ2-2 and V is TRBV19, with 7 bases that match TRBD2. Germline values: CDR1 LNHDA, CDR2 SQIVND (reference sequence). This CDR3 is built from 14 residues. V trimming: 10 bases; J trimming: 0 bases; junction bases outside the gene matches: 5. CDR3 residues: CATLAVANTGELFF. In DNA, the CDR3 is TGTGCCACGCTAGCGGTCGCGAACACCGGGGAGCTGTTTTTT.

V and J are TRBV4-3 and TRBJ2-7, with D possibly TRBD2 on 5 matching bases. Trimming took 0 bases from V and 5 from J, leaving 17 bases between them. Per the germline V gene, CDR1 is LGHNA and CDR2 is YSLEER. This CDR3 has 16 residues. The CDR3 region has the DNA TGCGCCAGCAGCCAAGATCTAATGCAACAAGCGGACGAGCAGTACTTC. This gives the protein CASSQDLMQQADEQYF.

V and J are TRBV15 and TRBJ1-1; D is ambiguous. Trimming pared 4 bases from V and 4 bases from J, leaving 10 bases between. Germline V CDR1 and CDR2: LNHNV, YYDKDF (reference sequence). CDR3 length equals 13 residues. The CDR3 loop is CATSIERLTEAFF. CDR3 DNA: TGTGCCACCAGCATCGAGCGTCTCACTGAAGCTTTCTTT.

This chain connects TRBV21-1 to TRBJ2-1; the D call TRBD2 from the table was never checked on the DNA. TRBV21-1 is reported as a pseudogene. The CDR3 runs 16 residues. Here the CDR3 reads CASSKERGSSYNEQFF. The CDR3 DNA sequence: TGTGCCAGCAGCAAAGAACGCGGATCCTCCTACAATGAGCAGTTCTTC.

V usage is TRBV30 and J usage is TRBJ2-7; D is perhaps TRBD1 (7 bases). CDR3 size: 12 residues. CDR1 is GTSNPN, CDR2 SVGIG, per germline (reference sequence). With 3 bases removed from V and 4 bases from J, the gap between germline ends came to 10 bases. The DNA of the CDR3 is TGTGCCTGGAGGACAGGGACTTACGAGCAGTACTTC. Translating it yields CAWRTGTYEQYF.

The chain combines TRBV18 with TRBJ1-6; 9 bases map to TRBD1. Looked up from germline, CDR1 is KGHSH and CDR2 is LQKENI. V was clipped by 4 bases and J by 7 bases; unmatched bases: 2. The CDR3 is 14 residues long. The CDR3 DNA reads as TGTGCCAGCTCACGGGACAGGGAAAATTCACCCCTCCACTTT. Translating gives CASSRDRENSPLHF.

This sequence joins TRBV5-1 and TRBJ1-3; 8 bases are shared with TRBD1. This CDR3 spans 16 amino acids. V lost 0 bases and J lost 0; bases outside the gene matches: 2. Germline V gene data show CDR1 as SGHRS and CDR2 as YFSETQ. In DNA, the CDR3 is TGCGCCAGCAGCTTGGGACAGGGGAGCTCTGGAAACACCATATATTTT. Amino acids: CASSLGQGSSGNTIYF.